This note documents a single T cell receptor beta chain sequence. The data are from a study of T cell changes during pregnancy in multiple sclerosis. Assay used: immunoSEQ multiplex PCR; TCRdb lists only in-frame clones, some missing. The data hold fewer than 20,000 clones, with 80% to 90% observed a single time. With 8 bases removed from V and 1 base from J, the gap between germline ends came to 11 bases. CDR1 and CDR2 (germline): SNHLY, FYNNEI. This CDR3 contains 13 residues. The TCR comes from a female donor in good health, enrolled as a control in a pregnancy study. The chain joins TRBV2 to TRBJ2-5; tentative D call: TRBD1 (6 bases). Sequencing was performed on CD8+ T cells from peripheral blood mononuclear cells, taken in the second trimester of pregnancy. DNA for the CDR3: TGTGCCAGCGGACAGATCAGCCAAGAGACCCAGTACTTC. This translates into CASGQISQETQYF.